These 22 T cell receptor beta chains were sequenced from one sample in a study of radiotherapy plus CTLA-4 blockade in lung cancer. Some clones are missing from TCRdb's copy, which holds only in-frame ones; the method was immunoSEQ multiplex PCR. The profile shows roughly 59,000 clones, 72% of them singletons. Here the sequenced sample was peripheral blood, taken from a patient treated with radiotherapy plus ipilimumab. Source of these receptors: a human donor with non-small cell lung cancer whose response to radiotherapy plus ipilimumab could not be evaluated.

A note on this clone: An end of the junction differs from the germline gene, which may be a read error. The chain is built from TRBV11-2 and TRBJ1-5; a weak D match, TRBD1 (6 bases). Germline V lookup: CDR1 SGHAT, CDR2 FQNNGV. The CDR3 spans 13 residues. CDR3 nucleotide sequence: TGTGCCAGCAGCTTAACCCCAGGGGATCAGCCCAATTTT. Residues: CASSLTPGDQPNF.

The chain has TRBV19 and TRBJ1-1, with D possibly matching TRBD1 (5 bases). Germline CDR1 reads LNHDA; CDR2 reads SQIVND (reference sequence). This CDR3 region has 12 residues. Trimming shortened V by 3 bases and J by 5 bases, and 7 bases separated the two germline ends. The CDR3 DNA reads TGTGCCAGTAGTATGGGGGGAACTGAAGCTTTCTTT. It yields the protein CASSMGGTEAFF.

This chain joins TRBV29-1 and TRBJ1-2; D possibly corresponds to TRBD1 (5 bases). Germline CDR1 and CDR2: SQVTM and ANQGSEA. The CDR3 totals 9 residues. CDR3 loop: CSWGVSYTF. The CDR3 DNA sequence: TGCAGTTGGGGGGTAAGCTACACCTTC. Full variable domain (outside the CDR3, taken from reference TRBV29-1 and TRBJ1-2): SAVISQKPSRDICQRGTSLTIQCQVDSQVTMMFWYRQQPGQSLTLIATANQGSEATYESGFVIDKFPISRPNLTFSTLTVSNMSPEDSSIYLCSWGVSYTFGSGTRLTVV.

This chain joins TRBV19 and TRBJ1-2; no clear D gene. The ends were cut back, 3 bases at V and 7 bases at J, with 18 bases in the middle. Germline V gene lookup returns CDR1 LNHDA and CDR2 SQIVND (reference sequence). CDR3 length: 15 amino acids. CDR3 bases: TGTGCCAGTAGTATTCTGGACTTGGATTTAGGTGGCTACACCTTC. This encodes CASSILDLDLGGYTF.

The chain links TRBV5-4 to TRBJ2-5, with 9 bases fitting TRBD2. This CDR3 has 15 residues. V was clipped by 4 bases and J by 0 bases; unmatched bases: 4. Germline CDR1 is SGHNT and CDR2 is YYREEE (reference sequence). The CDR3 loop is CASSPAGGNQETQYF. The CDR3 DNA is TGTGCCAGCAGCCCCGCGGGGGGGAACCAAGAGACCCAGTACTTC.

This chain joins TRBV6-5 and TRBJ1-5, with a tentative D call TRBD1 (6 bases). Trimming pared 3 bases from V and 2 bases from J, leaving 14 bases between. This CDR3 comprises 16 residues. Germline V gene data show CDR1 as MNHEY and CDR2 as SVGAGI. CDR3 DNA sequence: TGTGCCAGCAGTTATCCCCAGGGGTCGGGCAATCAGCCCCAGCATTTT. This gives the protein CASSYPQGSGNQPQHF.

On this clone itself: An end of the junction differs from the germline gene, which may be a read error. The chain has TRBV5-1 and TRBJ2-2; 10 nucleotides agree with TRBD1. This CDR3 is 15 amino acids long. Germline CDR1 is SGHRS and CDR2 is YFSETQ. CDR3 protein: CASSLGDRGTGELLF. For the CDR3, the DNA is TGCGCCAGCAGCTTGGGGGACAGGGGCACCGGGGAGCTGCTTTTT.

V and J are TRBV5-4 and TRBJ2-2; D ambiguous. V was clipped by 3 bases and J by 3 bases, with 9 bases between them. The CDR3 sequence is 14 residues long. The germline CDR1 and CDR2 sequences are SGHNT and YYREEE (reference sequence). The CDR3: CASSSRSDTGELFF. The CDR3 bases are TGTGCCAGCAGCTCCCGCAGTGACACCGGGGAGCTGTTTTTT.

This chain joins TRBV9 and TRBJ2-4; tentative D call: TRBD2 (5 bases). CDR1 is SGDLS and CDR2 is YYNGEE in the germline V gene. The CDR3 runs 14 residues. Trimming shortened V by 3 bases and J by 6 bases, and 13 bases separated the two germline ends. CDR3 sequence: CASSAPGAGNIQYF. CDR3 DNA: TGTGCCAGCAGCGCGCCGGGTGCGGGAAACATTCAGTACTTC.

The V call is TRBV2, the J call TRBJ2-1; D is possibly TRBD1 (5 bases). The V gene's germline CDR1 is SNHLY and CDR2 FYNNEI. The CDR3 totals 14 residues. Deletions cut 4 bases from V and 0 bases from J, with 7 bases between. The CDR3 is CASSGQYSYNEQFF. The DNA of the CDR3 is TGTGCCAGCAGTGGACAGTACTCCTACAATGAGCAGTTCTTC.

The V and J genes are TRBV10-1 and TRBJ2-7, with D possibly being TRBD2 (6 bases). Looked up from germline, CDR1 is WNHNN and CDR2 is SYGVQD (reference sequence). V was cut by 3 bases and J by 3 bases, with 12 bases left in between. This CDR3 has 14 residues. CDR3 protein: CASSDPWRGYEQYF. The CDR3, as DNA: TGCGCCAGCAGTGACCCTTGGAGGGGCTACGAGCAGTACTTC.

The rearrangement joins TRBV4-1 to TRBJ1-4; D unclear. The CDR3 sequence is 15 residues long. CDR1 MGHRA and CDR2 YSYEKL come from the germline V gene. V was trimmed by 4 bases and J by 2 bases, leaving 11 bases between them. CDR3 region: CASSLLFGTNEKLFF. Written as DNA, the CDR3 is TGCGCCAGCAGCCTGTTATTCGGGACTAATGAAAAACTGTTTTTT.

The rearrangement joins TRBV29-1 to TRBJ2-1; the D gene is possibly TRBD1 (7 bases). The CDR3 has 14 amino acids. The V and J ends lost 3 bases and 8 bases respectively, with 17 bases between them. Germline CDR1 is SQVTM and CDR2 is ANQGSEA. DNA for the CDR3: TGCAGCGTTGAGCCCAGGGGGGATATCGATGAGCAGTTCTTC. Translating gives CSVEPRGDIDEQFF.

The chain joins TRBV19 to TRBJ2-7; D is unclear. The CDR3 is 17 amino acids. CDR1 is LNHDA, CDR2 SQIVND, per germline (reference sequence). V dropped 6 bases and J dropped 3 bases, with 24 bases sitting between them. CDR3 nucleotides: TGTGCCAGTAGACGGTCTCATTCTCATAATCCCCTCTACGAGCAGTACTTC. This sequence encodes CASRRSHSHNPLYEQYF.

The chain combines TRBV6-1 with TRBJ2-5, with 9 bases aligning to TRBD1. CDR1 is MNHNS and CDR2 is SASEGT in the germline V gene. V dropped 6 bases and J dropped 5; count of bases not matched to a gene: 4. This CDR3 has 13 amino acids. CDR3 loop: CASRLTGGETQYF. Here the CDR3 DNA reads TGTGCCAGCAGATTGACAGGGGGGGAGACCCAGTACTTC.

V usage is TRBV9 and J usage is TRBJ2-3; a possible D gene is TRBD2 (5 bases). There are 16 residues in the CDR3. V shed 0 bases and J shed 2 bases, with 13 bases lying between them. Looked up from germline, CDR1 is SGDLS and CDR2 is YYNGEE. CDR3 bases: TGTGCCAGCAGCGTAGTACTAGAGGCCCCCACAGATACGCAGTATTTT. This translates into CASSVVLEAPTDTQYF.

This clone was seen only a few times. The chain employs TRBV7-2 and TRBJ2-7, with TRBD2 identical over 9 bases. CDR1 SGHTA and CDR2 FQGNSA come from the germline V gene. CDR3 length equals 13 residues. The junction had 5 bases not matched to a gene; V was cut back by 5 bases and J by 6 bases. The CDR3 sequence is CASSPRTSAEQYF. The DNA of the CDR3 is TGTGCCAGCAGCCCGCGGACTAGCGCCGAGCAGTACTTC.

The chain combines TRBV9 with TRBJ2-1; D is possibly TRBD2 (6 bases). V dropped 0 bases and J dropped 2 bases, with 15 bases sitting between them. CDR1 and CDR2 from the germline V gene are SGDLS and YYNGEE. The CDR3 runs to 17 residues. CDR3 in amino acids: CASSVGGVGDPYNEQFF. In nucleotides, the CDR3 is TGTGCCAGCAGCGTAGGGGGGGTAGGGGACCCCTACAATGAGCAGTTCTTC.

The V call is TRBV9, the J call TRBJ2-2; a possible D gene is TRBD2 (6 bases). Trimming left V 4 bases short and J 0 bases short, with 13 bases between. Germline lookup yields CDR1 SGDLS and CDR2 YYNGEE. The CDR3 loop spans 16 amino acids. CDR3 bases: TGTGCCAGCAGCCCACAGCGGGTCGCGAACACCGGGGAGCTGTTTTTT. It translates to CASSPQRVANTGELFF.

The rearrangement uses TRBV5-8 and TRBJ2-3, with unresolved D. CDR1 SGHTS and CDR2 YDEGEE come from the germline V gene. V shed 6 bases and J shed 6 bases, with 17 bases lying between them. The CDR3 covers 14 residues. The CDR3 coding sequence is TGTGCCAGCATCACACGCTTCGTCGGGGATACGCAGTATTTT. It encodes CASITRFVGDTQYF.

This chain joins TRBV6-6 and TRBJ1-5; D is uncertain. This CDR3 region has 15 residues. Trimming stripped 8 bases from V and 0 bases from J, with 14 bases between. In germline, CDR1 is MNHNY, CDR2 SVGAGI (reference sequence). The CDR3: CASRRTRDSNQPQHF. The CDR3 DNA reads as TGTGCCAGCCGTCGAACCCGCGATAGCAATCAGCCCCAGCATTTT.

The chain has TRBV4-2 and TRBJ1-2; D gene ambiguous. The ends were cut back, 0 bases at V and 4 bases at J, with 18 bases in the middle. Germline V gene lookup returns CDR1 LGHNA and CDR2 YNFKEQ. The CDR3 sequence is 17 residues long. The CDR3 region has the DNA TGTGCCAGCAGCCAAGATGGTGCGGGGAAGGGAGGCTATGGCTACACCTTC. It specifies CASSQDGAGKGGYGYTF.